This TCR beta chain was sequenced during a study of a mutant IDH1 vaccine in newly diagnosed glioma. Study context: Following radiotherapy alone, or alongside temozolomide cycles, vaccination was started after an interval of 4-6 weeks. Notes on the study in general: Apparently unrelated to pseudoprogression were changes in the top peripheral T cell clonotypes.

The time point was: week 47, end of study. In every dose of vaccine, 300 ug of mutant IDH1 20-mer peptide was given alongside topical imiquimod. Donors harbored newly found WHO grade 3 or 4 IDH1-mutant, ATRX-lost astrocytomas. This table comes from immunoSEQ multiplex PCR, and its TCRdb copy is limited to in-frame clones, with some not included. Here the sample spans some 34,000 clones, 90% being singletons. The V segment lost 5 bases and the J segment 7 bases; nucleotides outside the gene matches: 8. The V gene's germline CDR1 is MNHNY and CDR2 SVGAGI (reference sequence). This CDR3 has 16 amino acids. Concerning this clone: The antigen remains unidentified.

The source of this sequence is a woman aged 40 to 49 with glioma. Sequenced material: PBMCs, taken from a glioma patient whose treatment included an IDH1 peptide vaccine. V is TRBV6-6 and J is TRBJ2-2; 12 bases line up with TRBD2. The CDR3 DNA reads TGTGCCAGCAGTACTCTAGCGGGGGGGCCAGGCGGGGAGCTGTTTTTT. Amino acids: CASSTLAGGPGGELFF.